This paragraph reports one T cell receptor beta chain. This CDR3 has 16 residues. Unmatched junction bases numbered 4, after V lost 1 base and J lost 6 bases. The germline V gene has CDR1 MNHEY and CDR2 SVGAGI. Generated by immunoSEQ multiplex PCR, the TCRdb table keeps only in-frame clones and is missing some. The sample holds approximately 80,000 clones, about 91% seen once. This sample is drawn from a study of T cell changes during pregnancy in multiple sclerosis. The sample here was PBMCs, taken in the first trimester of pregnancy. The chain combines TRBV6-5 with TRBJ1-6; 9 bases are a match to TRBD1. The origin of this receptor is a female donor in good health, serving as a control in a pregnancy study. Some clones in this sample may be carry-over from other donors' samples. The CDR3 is CASSYWTGASNSPLHF. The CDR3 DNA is TGTGCCAGCAGTTACTGGACAGGGGCTAGTAATTCACCCCTCCACTTT.